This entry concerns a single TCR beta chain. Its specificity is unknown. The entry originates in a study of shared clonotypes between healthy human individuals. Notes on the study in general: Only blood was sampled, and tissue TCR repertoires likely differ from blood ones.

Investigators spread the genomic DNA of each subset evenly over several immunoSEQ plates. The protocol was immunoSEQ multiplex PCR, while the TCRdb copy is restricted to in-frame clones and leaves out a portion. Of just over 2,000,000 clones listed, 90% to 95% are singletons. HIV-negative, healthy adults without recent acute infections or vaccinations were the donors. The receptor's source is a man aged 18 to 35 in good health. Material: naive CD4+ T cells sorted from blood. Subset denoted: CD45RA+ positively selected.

The CDR3 protein is CASSQGTGTNTGELFF. CDR3 DNA sequence: TGCGCCAGCAGCCAGGGGACAGGGACAAACACCGGGGAGCTGTTTTTT. The chain combines TRBV4-3 with TRBJ2-2; TRBD1 matches 9 bases. The germline CDR1 and CDR2 sequences are LGHNA and YSLEER. V lost 3 bases and J lost 2; bases outside the gene matches: 4. This CDR3 has 16 residues.